This T cell receptor (beta chain) came from a study of identical twins. The germline gives CDR1 SGHDT, CDR2 YYEEEE. The CDR3 runs to 17 residues. V gave up 4 bases and J gave up 3 bases; unmatched junction bases: 10. Each CDR3 protein gets one entry after TCRdb re-called the 5' RACE reads with MiXCR. Of 300,000 to 400,000 distinct CDR3 sequences in the sample, around an eighth were seen once. Findings and limits, study-wide: Monozygotic twins shared more out-of-frame TCR alpha than recombination models predicted. Abundant beta clonotypes from cord blood bore fewer insertions; memory repertoires lacked this pattern.

Every one of the donors was a healthy Caucasian. This clonotype was counted between two and nine times. What it recognizes is unknown. The data were also submitted as part of a second study, on yellow fever vaccine responses in identical twins.

Sequencing was done on a sample of CD8+ T cells sorted from blood. The rearrangement uses TRBV5-6 and TRBJ2-3, with TRBD2 matching 11 bases. This TCR derives from a woman younger than 30 in good health. This chain's CDR3 is CASSPTLAGGGTDTQYF. The CDR3 DNA sequence: TGTGCCAGCAGCCCGACTCTAGCGGGAGGAGGAACAGATACGCAGTATTTT.